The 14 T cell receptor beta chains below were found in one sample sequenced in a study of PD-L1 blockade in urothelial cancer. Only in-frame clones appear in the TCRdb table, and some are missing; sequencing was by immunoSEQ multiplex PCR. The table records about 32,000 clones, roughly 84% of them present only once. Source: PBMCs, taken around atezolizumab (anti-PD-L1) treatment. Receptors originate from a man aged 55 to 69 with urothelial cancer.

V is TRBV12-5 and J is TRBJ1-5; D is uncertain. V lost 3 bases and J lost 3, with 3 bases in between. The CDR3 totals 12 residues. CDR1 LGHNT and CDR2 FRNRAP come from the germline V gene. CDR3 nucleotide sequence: TGTGCTAGTGGTTTCATCAATCAGCCCCAGCATTTT. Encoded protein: CASGFINQPQHF. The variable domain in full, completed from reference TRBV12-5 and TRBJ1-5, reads DARVTQTPRHKVTEMGQEVTMRCQPILGHNTVFWYRQTMMQGLELLAYFRNRAPLDDSGMPKDRFSAEMPDATLATLKIQPSEPRDSAVYFCASGFINQPQHFGDGTRLSIL.

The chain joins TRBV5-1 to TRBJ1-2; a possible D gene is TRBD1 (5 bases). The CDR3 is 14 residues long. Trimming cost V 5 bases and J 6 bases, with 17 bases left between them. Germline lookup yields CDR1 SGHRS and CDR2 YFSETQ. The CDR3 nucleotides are TGCGCCAGCAGGCCGCCGGGGGAGATTCATGGCTACACCTTC. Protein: CASRPPGEIHGYTF. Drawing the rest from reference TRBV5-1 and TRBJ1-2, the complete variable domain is KAGVTQTPRYLIKTRGQQVTLSCSPISGHRSVSWYQQTPGQGLQFLFEYFSETQRNKGNFPGRFSGRQFSNSRSEMNVSTLELGDSALYLCASRPPGEIHGYTFGSGTRLTVV.

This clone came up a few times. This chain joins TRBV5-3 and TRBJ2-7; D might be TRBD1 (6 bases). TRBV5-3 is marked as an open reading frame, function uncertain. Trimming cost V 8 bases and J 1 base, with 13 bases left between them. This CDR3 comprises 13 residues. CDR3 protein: CASSQDSSYEQYF. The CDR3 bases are TGTGCCAGCAGCCAGGACAGTTCCTACGAGCAGTACTTC.

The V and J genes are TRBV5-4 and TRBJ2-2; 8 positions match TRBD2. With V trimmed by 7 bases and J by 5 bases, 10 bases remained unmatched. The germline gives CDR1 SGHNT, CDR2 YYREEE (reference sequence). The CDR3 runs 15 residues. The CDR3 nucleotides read TGTGCCAGCCGGGGGGGCTGGGATGGAACCGGGGAGCTGTTTTTT. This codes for CASRGGWDGTGELFF.

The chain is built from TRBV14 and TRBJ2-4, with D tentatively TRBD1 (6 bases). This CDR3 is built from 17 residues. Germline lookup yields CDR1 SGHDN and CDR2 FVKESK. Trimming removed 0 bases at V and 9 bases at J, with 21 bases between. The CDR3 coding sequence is TGTGCCAGCAGCCAAGAAGGAAGGTTGACAGGCTCACTCATTCAGTACTTC. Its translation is CASSQEGRLTGSLIQYF.

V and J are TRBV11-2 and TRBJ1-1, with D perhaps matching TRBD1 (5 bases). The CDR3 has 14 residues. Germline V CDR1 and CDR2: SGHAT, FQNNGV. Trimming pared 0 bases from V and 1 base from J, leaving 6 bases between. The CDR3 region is CASSLEGGNTEAFF. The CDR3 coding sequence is TGTGCCAGCAGCTTAGAGGGGGGGAACACTGAAGCTTTCTTT.

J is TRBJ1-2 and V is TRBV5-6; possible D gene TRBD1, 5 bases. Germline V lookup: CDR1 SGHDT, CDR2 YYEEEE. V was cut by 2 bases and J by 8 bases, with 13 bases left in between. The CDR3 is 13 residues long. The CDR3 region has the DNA TGTGCCAGCAGCTTCGGGGGATTGGGGGGCTACACCTTC. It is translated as CASSFGGLGGYTF. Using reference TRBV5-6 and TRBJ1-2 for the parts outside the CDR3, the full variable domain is DAGVTQSPTHLIKTRGQQVTLRCSPKSGHDTVSWYQQALGQGPQFIFQYYEEEERQRGNFPDRFSGHQFPNYSSELNVNALLLGDSALYLCASSFGGLGGYTFGSGTRLTVV.

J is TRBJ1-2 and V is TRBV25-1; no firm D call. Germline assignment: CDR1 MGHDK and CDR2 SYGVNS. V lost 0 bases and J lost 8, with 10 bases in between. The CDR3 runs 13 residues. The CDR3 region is CASSEYQIEGYTF. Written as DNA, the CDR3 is TGTGCCAGCAGTGAATACCAAATTGAGGGCTACACCTTC.

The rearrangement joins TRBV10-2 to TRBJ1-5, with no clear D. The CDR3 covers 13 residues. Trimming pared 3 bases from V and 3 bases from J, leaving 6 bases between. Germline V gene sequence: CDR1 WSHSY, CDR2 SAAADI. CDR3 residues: CASSDRLNQPQHF. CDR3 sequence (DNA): TGCGCCAGCAGTGACCGACTCAATCAGCCCCAGCATTTT.

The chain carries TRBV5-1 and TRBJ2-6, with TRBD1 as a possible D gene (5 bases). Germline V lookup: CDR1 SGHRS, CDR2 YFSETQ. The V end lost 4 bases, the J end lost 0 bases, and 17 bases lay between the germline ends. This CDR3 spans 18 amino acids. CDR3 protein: CASSLGSTALSGANVLTF. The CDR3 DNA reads TGCGCCAGCAGCCTGGGGTCGACAGCCCTCTCTGGGGCCAACGTCCTGACTTTC.

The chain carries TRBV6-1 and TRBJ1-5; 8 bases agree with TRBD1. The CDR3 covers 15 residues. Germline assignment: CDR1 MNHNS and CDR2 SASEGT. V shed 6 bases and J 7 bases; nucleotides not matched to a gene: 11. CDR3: CASRADRDPGQPQHF. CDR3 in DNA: TGTGCCAGCAGGGCGGACAGGGATCCCGGGCAGCCCCAGCATTTT.

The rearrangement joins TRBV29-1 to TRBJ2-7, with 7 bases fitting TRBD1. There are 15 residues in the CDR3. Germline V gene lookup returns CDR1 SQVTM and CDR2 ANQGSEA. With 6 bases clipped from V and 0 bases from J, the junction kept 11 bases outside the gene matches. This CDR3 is CSVLRGSSGSYEQYF. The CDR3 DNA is TGCAGCGTCCTCAGGGGGAGTTCCGGCTCCTACGAGCAGTACTTC.

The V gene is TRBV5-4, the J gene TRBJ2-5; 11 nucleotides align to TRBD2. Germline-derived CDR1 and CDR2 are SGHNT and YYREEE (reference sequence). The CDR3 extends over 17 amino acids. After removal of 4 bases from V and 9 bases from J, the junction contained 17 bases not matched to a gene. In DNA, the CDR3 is TGTGCCAGCAGCCCTACACGCCATAGCGGGAGGGCCGGGGCCCAGTACTTC. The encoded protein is CASSPTRHSGRAGAQYF.

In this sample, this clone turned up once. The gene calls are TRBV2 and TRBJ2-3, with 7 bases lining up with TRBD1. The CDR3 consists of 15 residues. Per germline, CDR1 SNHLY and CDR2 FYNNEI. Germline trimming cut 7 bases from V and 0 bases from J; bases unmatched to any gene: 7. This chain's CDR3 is CASIPDRASTDTQYF. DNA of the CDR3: TGTGCCAGCATTCCAGACAGGGCGAGCACAGATACGCAGTATTTT.